This T cell receptor beta chain was identified during a study of Ad26.COV2.S vaccination and SARS-CoV-2 variants. Some clones are missing from TCRdb's copy, which holds only in-frame ones; the method was immunoSEQ multiplex PCR. The data show hundreds of thousands of clones, about 91% seen once. About this clone itself: Its antigen remains unknown.

Broader study findings: For non-spike TCRs, breadth in vaccine recipients resembled that in placebo recipients. The authors reported substantial breadth in spike-specific CD8+ and CD4+ T cell responses after vaccination.

The V and J ends lost 1 base and 4 bases, in that order; junction bases with no gene match: 6. Germline assignment: CDR1 SEHNR and CDR2 FQNEAQ (reference sequence). This CDR3 has 18 residues. The clonotype originates from a human donor who had recovered from COVID-19. Sequencing was performed on peripheral blood, taken after recovery from COVID-19. The V and J genes are TRBV7-9 and TRBJ2-1, with 14 nucleotides matching TRBD2. This CDR3 is CASSLVGTSGGEYNEQFF. CDR3 sequence (DNA): TGTGCCAGCAGCTTAGTAGGGACTAGCGGGGGAGAGTACAATGAGCAGTTCTTC.